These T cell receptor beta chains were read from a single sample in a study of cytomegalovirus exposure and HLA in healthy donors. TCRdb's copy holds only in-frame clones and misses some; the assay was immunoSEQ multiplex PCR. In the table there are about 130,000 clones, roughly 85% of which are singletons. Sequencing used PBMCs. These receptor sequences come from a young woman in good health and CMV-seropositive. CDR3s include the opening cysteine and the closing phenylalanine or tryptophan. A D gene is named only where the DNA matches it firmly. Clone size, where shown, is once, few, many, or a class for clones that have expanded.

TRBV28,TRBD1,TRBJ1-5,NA,TGTGCCAGCAGCTCCTCGGACAGGGACAATCAGCCCCAGCATTTT,CASSSSDRDNQPQHF
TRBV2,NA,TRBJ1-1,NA,TGTGCCAGCAGCCCGGAACGGAGCACTGAAGCTTTCTTT,CASSPERSTEAFF
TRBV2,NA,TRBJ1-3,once,TGTGCCAGCAGTGAATTTGGGCCGGCTGGAAACACCATATATTTT,CASSEFGPAGNTIYF
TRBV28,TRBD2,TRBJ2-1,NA,TGTGCCAGCAGTCCCAAGGGACTAGCGGGAGGCATTGAGCAGTTCTTC,CASSPKGLAGGIEQFF
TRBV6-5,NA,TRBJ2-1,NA,TGTGCCAGCAGTTACGTGCGCGGGCCCACCTACAATGAGCAGTTCTTC,CASSYVRGPTYNEQFF
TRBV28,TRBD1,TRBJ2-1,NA,TGTGCCAGCAGTAGGGGCGAGGACAGGGAATCCTACAATGAGCAGTTCTTC,CASSRGEDRESYNEQFF
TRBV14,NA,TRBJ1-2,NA,TGTGCCAGCAGCCAGGACAGAGTGGCCTACACCTTC,CASSQDRVAYTF
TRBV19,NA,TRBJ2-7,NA,TGTGCCGCCGAACCGGGGCGACAGGAGATCTACGAGCAGTACTTC,CAAEPGRQEIYEQYF
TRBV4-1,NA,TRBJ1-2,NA,TGCGCCAGCAGCCAACGAGCGGGGGGAGGGGACTATGGCTACACCTTC,CASSQRAGGGDYGYTF
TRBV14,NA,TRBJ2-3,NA,TGTGCCAGCAGCCAAGGGGAACTAGTGGCGGTAGCAGATACGCAGTATTTT,CASSQGELVAVADTQYF
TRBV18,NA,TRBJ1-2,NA,TGTGCCAGCTCACCTTCCTCCCTGGAGATTTATGGCTACACCTTC,CASSPSSLEIYGYTF
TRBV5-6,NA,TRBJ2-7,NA,TGTGCCAGCAGCATCGGGACATCAACCTACGAGCAGTACTTC,CASSIGTSTYEQYF
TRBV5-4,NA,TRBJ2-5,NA,TGTGCCAGCAGCTTGAGAGCGGGAGAGACCCAGTACTTC,CASSLRAGETQYF
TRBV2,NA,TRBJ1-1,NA,TGTGCCAGCAACGGGCTCCGGGGGACTGAAGCTTTCTTT,CASNGLRGTEAFF
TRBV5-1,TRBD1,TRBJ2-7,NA,TGCGCCAGCAGTAGGGACAGGGATCGCTACGAGCAGTACTTC,CASSRDRDRYEQYF
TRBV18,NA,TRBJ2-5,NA,TGTGCCAGCTCACCAGGGCTGGAGACCCAGTACTTC,CASSPGLETQYF
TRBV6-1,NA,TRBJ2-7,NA,TGTGCCAGCAGTGAGCGCAGGGTGGGCTCCTACGAGCAGTACTTC,CASSERRVGSYEQYF
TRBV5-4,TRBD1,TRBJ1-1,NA,TGTGCCAGCAGCTTGGAGGGACAGTACACTGAAGCTTTCTTT,CASSLEGQYTEAFF
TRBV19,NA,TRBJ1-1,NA,TGTGCCAGTAGTGGATCCCGGGATCCTAGGTACACTGAAGCTTTCTTT,CASSGSRDPRYTEAFF
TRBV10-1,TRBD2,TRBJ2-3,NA,TGCGCCAGCAGTGCCCTCGGACTAGCGGGAGTAGAGCCGCAGTATTTT,CASSALGLAGVEPQYF
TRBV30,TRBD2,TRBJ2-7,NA,TGTGCCTGGGGTAGCGGGGGGGGCTCCTACGAGCAGTACTTC,CAWGSGGGSYEQYF
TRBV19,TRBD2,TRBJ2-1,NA,TGTGCCAGTGCCCGTAGGCGGGGGGAAGTGACCTACAATGAGCAGTTCTTC,CASARRRGEVTYNEQFF
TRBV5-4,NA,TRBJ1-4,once,TGTGCCAGCAGCTTGGGAGGAAAACTGTTTTTT,CASSLGGKLFF
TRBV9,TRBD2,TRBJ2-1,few,TGTGCCAGCAGCCCGGGACTAGCGGGGGGGAATGAGCAGTTCTTC,CASSPGLAGGNEQFF
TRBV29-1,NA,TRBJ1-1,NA,TGCAGCGTTGAAAGGGGTATGAGGCCTGAAGCTTTCTTT,CSVERGMRPEAFF
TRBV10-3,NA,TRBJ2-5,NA,TGTGCCATCAGGACTGAGGGCCGGGGGGAGACCCAGTACTTC,CAIRTEGRGETQYF
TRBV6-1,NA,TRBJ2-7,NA,TGTGCCAGCAGCGGAGACTGGAGCTCCTACGAGCAGTACTTC,CASSGDWSSYEQYF
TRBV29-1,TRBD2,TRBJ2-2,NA,TGCAGCGTTCTCCTCACTGGACTAGCAAACACCGGGGAGCTGTTTTTT,CSVLLTGLANTGELFF
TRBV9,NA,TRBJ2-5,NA,TGTGCCAGCAGCCCGAGGGCAGCTCTGGAGACCCAGTACTTC,CASSPRAALETQYF
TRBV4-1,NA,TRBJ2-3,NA,TGCGCCAGCAGCCAAGAACGTAGCTGGCGGGGGCGCACAGATACGCAGTATTTT,CASSQERSWRGRTDTQYF
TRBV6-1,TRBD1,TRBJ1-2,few,TGTGCCAGCAGTGAAGGGACAGGGGACTATGGCTACACCTTC,CASSEGTGDYGYTF
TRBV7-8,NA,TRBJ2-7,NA,TGTGCCAGCAGCCACCGGGACAGCCTGGGGAGGGAGCAGTACTTC,CASSHRDSLGREQYF
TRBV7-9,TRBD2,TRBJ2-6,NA,TGTGCCAGCAGCTTGGGGGGGACCGGGGCCAACGTCCTGACTTTC,CASSLGGTGANVLTF
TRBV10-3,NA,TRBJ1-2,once,TGTGCCATCAGTGAGGAGCCGATCTATGGCTACACCTTC,CAISEEPIYGYTF
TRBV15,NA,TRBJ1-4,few,TGTGCCACCAGCAGAGCAAGGAGTGAAAAACTGTTTTTT,CATSRARSEKLFF
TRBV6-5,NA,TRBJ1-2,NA,TGTGCCAGCAGCTCCGGGGTTTTTGACTATGGCTACACCTTC,CASSSGVFDYGYTF
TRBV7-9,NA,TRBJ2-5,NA,TGTGCCAGCAGCTTATTAGGGGCGGGGGAGACCCAGTACTTC,CASSLLGAGETQYF
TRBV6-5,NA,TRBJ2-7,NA,TGTGCCAGCAGCCACGGGACAGAGCAGTACTTC,CASSHGTEQYF
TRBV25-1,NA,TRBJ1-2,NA,TGTGCCAGCAGAGGGGCTAACTATGGCTACACCTTC,CASRGANYGYTF
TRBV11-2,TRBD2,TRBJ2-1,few,TGTGCCAGCAGCGACCCGGGAGGCGCCGGGAATGAGCAGTTCTTC,CASSDPGGAGNEQFF
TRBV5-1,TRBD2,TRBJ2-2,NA,TGCGCCAGCAGCTTGCAGACTAGCGATACCGGGGAGCTGTTTTTT,CASSLQTSDTGELFF
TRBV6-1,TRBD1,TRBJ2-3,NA,TGTGCCAGCAGCGATTCGGACAGGGGCAGAGATACGCAGTATTTT,CASSDSDRGRDTQYF
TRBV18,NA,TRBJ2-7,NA,TGTGCCAGCTCACCTCTCCAATCGAGCTCCTACGAGCAGTACTTC,CASSPLQSSSYEQYF
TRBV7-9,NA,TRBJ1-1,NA,TGTGCCAGCAGCGACAGCCCCTCGGAGACTGAAGCTTTCTTT,CASSDSPSETEAFF
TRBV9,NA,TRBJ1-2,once,TGTGCCAGCAAACCGGACATTACTAACTATGGCTACACCTTC,CASKPDITNYGYTF
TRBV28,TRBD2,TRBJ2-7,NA,TGTGCCAGCAGTTTATTGTCAGATATAGCGGGAGAGGGCTACGAGCAGTACTTC,CASSLLSDIAGEGYEQYF